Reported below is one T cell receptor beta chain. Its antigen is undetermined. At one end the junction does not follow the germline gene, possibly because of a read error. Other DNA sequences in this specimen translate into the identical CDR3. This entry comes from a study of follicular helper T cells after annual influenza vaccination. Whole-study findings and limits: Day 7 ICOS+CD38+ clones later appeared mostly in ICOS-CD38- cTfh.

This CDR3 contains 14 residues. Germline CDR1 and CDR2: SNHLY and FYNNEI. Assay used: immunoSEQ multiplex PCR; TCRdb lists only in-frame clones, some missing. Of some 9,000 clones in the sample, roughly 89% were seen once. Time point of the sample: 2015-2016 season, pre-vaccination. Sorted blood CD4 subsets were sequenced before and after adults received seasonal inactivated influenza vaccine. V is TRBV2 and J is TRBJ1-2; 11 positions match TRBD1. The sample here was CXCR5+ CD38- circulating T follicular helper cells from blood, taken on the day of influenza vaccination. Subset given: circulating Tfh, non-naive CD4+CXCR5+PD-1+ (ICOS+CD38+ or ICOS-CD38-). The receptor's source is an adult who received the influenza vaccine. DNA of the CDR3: TGTGCCAGCACCCCGGACAGGGGGCTTTATGGCTATACCTTC. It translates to CASTPDRGLYGYTF.